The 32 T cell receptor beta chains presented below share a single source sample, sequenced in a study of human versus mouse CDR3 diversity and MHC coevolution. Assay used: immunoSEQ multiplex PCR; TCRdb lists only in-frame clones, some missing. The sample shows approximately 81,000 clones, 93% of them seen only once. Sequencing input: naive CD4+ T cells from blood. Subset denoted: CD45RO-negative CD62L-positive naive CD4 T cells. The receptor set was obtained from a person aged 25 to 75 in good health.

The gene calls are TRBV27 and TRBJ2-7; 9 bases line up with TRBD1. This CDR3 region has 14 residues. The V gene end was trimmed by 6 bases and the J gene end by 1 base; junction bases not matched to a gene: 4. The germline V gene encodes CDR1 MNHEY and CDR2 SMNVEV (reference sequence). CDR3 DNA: TGTGCCAGCAGACTACAGGGGGCATCCTACGAGCAGTACTTC. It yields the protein CASRLQGASYEQYF.

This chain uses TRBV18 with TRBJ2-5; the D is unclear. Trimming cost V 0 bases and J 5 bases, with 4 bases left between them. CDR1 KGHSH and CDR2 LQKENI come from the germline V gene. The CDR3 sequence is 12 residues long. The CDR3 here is CASSPPGETQYF. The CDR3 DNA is TGTGCCAGCTCACCACCCGGGGAGACCCAGTACTTC. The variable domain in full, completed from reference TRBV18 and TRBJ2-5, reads NAGVMQNPRHLVRRRGQEARLRCSPMKGHSHVYWYRQLPEEGLKFMVYLQKENIIDESGMPKERFSAEFPKEGPSILRIQQVVRGDSAAYFCASSPPGETQYFGPGTRLLVL.

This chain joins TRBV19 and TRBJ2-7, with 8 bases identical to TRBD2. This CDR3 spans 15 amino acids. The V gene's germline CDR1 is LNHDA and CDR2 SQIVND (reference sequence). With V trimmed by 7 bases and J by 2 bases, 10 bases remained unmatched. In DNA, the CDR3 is TGTGCCAGTATGTCCGGGGCGGGGGGTGCCTACGAGCAGTACTTC. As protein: CASMSGAGGAYEQYF.

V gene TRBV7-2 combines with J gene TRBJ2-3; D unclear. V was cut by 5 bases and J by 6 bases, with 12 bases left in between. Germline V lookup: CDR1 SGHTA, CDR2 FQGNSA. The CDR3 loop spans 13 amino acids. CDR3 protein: CASSAHDQDTQYF. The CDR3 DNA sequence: TGTGCCAGCAGCGCCCATGATCAGGATACGCAGTATTTT.

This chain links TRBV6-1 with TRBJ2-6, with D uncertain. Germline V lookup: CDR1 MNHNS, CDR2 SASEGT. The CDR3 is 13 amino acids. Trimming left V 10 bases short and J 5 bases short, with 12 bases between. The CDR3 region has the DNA TGTGCCACCGAGGAATCCCGGGCCAACGTCCTGACTTTC. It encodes CATEESRANVLTF.

This CDR3 is CASSPQDQGNTGELFF. CDR3 nucleotide sequence: TGTGCCAGCTCACCTCAAGACCAGGGGAACACCGGGGAGCTGTTTTTT. This chain connects TRBV18 to TRBJ2-2; TRBD1 might be the D (5 bases). CDR3 size: 16 residues. Germline CDR1 KGHSH, CDR2 LQKENI. V lost 3 bases and J 1 base, leaving 12 bases between the germline ends. Filled out from reference TRBV18 and TRBJ2-2, the complete variable domain reads NAGVMQNPRHLVRRRGQEARLRCSPMKGHSHVYWYRQLPEEGLKFMVYLQKENIIDESGMPKERFSAEFPKEGPSILRIQQVVRGDSAAYFCASSPQDQGNTGELFFGEGSRLTVL.

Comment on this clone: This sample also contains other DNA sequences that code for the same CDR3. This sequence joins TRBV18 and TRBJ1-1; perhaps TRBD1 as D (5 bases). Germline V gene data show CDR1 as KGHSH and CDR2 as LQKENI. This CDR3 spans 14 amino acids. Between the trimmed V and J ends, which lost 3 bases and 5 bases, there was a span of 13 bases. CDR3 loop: CASSPRQGSTEAFF. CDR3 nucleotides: TGTGCCAGCTCACCCCGCCAGGGAAGTACTGAAGCTTTCTTT.

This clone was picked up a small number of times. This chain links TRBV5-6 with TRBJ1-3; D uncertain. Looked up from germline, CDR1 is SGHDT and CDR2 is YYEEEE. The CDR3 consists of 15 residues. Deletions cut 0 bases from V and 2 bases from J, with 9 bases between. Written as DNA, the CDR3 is TGTGCCAGCAGCTTGGGAGGTTTCCCTGGAAACACCATATATTTT. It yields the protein CASSLGGFPGNTIYF.

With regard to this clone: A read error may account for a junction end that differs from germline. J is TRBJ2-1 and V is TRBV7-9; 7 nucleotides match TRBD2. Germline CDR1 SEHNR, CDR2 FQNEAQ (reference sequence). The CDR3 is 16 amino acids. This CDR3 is CASSLADGGSYNEQFF. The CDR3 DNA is TGTGCCAGCAGCCTAGCGGACGGGGGCTCCTACAATGAGCAGTTCTTC.

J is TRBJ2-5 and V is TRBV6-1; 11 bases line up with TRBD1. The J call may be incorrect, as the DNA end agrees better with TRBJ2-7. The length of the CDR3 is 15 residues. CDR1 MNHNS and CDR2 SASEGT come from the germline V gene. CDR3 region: CASRDGTGGHYEQYF. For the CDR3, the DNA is TGTGCCAGCAGGGATGGGACAGGGGGTCACTACGAGCAGTACTTC.

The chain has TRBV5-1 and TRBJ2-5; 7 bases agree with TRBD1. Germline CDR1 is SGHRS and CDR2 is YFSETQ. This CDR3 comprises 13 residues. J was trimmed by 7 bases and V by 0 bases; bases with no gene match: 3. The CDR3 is CASSLGPGGTQYF. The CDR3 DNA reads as TGCGCCAGCAGCTTGGGGCCAGGGGGGACCCAGTACTTC.

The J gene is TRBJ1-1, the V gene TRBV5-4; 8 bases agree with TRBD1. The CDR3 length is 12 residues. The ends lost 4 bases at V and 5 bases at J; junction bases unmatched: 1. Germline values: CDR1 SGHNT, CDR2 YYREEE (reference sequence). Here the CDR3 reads CASSHRGTEAFF. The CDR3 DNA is TGTGCCAGCAGCCACAGGGGGACTGAAGCTTTCTTT.

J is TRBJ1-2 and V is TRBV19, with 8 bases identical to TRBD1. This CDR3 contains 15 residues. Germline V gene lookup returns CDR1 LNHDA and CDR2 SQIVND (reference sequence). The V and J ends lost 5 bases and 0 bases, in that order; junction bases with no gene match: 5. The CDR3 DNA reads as TGTGCCAGTAGTCACCCGGGACAGGCTAACTATGGCTACACCTTC. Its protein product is CASSHPGQANYGYTF. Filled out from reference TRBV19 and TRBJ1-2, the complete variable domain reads DGGITQSPKYLFRKEGQNVTLSCEQNLNHDAMYWYRQDPGQGLRLIYYSQIVNDFQKGDIAEGYSVSREKKESFPLTVTSAQKNPTAFYLCASSHPGQANYGYTFGSGTRLTVV.

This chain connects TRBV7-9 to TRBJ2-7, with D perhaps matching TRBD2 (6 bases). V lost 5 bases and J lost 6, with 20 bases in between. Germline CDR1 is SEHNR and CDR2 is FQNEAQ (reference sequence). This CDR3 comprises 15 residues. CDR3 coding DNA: TGTGCCAGCAGCGGTGACGGGAGCCCGGCCCCCGAGCAGTACTTC. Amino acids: CASSGDGSPAPEQYF.

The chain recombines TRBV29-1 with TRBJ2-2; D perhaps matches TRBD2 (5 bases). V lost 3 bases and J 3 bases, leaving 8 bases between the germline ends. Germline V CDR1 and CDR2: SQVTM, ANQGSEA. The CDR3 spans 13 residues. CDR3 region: CSVDASYTGELFF. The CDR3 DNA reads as TGCAGCGTTGATGCTAGCTACACCGGGGAGCTGTTTTTT.

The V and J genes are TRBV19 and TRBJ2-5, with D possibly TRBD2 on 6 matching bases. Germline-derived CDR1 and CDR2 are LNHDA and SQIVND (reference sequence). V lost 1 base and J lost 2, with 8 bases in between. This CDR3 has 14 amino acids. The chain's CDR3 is CASSIGGTQETQYF. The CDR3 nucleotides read TGTGCCAGTAGTATAGGTGGGACTCAAGAGACCCAGTACTTC.

CDR3 sequence reads: CASSLGGREQFF. CDR3 coding DNA: TGTGCCAGCAGCTTAGGGGGGCGTGAGCAGTTCTTC. V gene TRBV7-6 combines with J gene TRBJ2-1, with D perhaps matching TRBD1 (6 bases). CDR1 is SGHVS, CDR2 FNYEAQ, per germline. Trimming shortened V by 1 base and J by 9 bases, and 7 bases separated the two germline ends. The CDR3 sequence is 12 residues long.

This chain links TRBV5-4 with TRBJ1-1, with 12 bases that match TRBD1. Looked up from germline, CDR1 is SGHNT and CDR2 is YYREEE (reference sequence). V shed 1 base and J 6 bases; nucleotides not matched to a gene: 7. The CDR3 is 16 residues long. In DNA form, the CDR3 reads TGTGCCAGCAGCTTGAACGGGGGACAGGGGGCCTCTGAAGCTTTCTTT. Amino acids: CASSLNGGQGASEAFF.

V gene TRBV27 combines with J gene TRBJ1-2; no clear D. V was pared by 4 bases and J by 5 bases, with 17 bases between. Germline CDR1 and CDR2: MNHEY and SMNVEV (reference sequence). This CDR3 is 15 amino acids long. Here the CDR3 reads CASSSPSTGIYGYTF. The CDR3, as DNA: TGTGCCAGCAGTTCCCCCTCCACGGGAATTTATGGCTACACCTTC.

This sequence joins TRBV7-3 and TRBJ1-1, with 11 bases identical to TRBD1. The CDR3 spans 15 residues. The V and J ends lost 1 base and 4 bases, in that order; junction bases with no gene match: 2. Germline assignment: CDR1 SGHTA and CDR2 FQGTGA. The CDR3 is CASSLKGTGGTEAFF. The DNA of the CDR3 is TGTGCCAGCAGCTTAAAGGGGACAGGGGGCACTGAAGCTTTCTTT.

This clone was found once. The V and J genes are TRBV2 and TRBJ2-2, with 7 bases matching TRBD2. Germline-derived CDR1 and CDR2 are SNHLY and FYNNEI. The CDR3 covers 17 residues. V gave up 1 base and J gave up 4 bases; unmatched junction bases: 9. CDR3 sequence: CASSEGGTGGTTGELFF. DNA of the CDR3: TGTGCCAGCAGTGAAGGGGGGACGGGGGGAACCACCGGGGAGCTGTTTTTT. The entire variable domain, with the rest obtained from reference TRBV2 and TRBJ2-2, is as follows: EPEVTQTPSHQVTQMGQEVILRCVPISNHLYFYWYRQILGQKVEFLVSFYNNEISEKSEIFDDQFSVERPDGSNFTLKIRSTKLEDSAMYFCASSEGGTGGTTGELFFGEGSRLTVL.

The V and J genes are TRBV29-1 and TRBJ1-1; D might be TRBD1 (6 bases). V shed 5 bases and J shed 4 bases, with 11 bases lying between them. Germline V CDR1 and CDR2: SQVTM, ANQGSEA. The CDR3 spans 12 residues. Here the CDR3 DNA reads TGCAGCGTTCAAGGGGGACTCACTGAAGCTTTCTTT. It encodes CSVQGGLTEAFF.

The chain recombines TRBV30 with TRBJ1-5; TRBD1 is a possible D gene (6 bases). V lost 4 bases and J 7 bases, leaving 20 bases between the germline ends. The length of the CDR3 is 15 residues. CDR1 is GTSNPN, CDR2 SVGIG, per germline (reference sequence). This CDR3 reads CAWINSKGGGQPQHF. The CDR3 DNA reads TGTGCCTGGATTAATTCCAAGGGGGGAGGGCAGCCCCAGCATTTT.

CDR3 sequence (DNA): TGTGCCAGCAGCAGCGGGCCTCAACGGGAGACCCAGTACTTC. Translated: CASSSGPQRETQYF. This chain connects TRBV5-8 to TRBJ2-5, with D possibly matching TRBD2 (6 bases). Germline V gene data show CDR1 as SGHTS and CDR2 as YDEGEE. Trimming removed 4 bases from V and 5 bases from J, with 15 bases in between. CDR3 length equals 14 residues.

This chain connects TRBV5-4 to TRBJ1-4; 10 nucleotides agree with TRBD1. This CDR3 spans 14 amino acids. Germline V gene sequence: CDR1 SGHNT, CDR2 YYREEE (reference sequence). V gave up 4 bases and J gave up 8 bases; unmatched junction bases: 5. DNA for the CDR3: TGTGCCAGCAGCCGGGACAGGGGAGGAGAAAAACTGTTTTTT. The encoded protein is CASSRDRGGEKLFF.

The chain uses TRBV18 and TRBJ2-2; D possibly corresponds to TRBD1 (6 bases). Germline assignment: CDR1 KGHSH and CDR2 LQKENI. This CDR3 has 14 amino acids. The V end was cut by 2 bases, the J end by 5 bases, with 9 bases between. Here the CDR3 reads CASSPNGQTGELFF. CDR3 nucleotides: TGTGCCAGCTCACCAAACGGACAGACCGGGGAGCTGTTTTTT. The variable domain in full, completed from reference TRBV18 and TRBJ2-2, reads NAGVMQNPRHLVRRRGQEARLRCSPMKGHSHVYWYRQLPEEGLKFMVYLQKENIIDESGMPKERFSAEFPKEGPSILRIQQVVRGDSAAYFCASSPNGQTGELFFGEGSRLTVL.

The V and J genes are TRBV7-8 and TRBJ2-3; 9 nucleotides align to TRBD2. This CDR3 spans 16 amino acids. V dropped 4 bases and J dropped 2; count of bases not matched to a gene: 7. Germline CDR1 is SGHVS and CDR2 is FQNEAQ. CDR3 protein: CASSSPGLAVTDTQYF. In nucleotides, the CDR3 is TGTGCCAGCAGCTCACCGGGACTAGCAGTCACAGATACGCAGTATTTT. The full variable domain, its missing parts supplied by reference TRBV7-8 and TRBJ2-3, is GAGVSQSPRYKVAKRGQDVALRCDPISGHVSLFWYQQALGQGPEFLTYFQNEAQLDKSGLPSDRFFAERPEGSVSTLKIQRTQQEDSAVYLCASSSPGLAVTDTQYFGPGTRLTVL.

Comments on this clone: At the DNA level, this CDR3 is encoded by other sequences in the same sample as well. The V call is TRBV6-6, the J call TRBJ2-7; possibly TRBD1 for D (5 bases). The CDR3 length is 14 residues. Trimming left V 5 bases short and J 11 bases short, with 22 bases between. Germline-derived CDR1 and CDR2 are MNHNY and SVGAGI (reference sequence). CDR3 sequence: CASSLDRVPTQEYF. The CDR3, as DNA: TGTGCCAGCAGTCTAGACAGAGTACCTACCCAGGAGTACTTC.

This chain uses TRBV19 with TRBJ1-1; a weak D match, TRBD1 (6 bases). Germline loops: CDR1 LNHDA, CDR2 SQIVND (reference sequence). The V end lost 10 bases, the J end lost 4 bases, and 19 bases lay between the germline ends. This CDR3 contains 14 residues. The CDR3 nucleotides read TGTGCCACCGGGGGGGCCTATCCCCTCACTGAAGCTTTCTTT. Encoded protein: CATGGAYPLTEAFF.

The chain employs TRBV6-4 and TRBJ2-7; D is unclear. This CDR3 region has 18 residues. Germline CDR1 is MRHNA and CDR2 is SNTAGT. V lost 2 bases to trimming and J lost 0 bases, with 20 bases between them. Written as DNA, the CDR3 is TGTGCCAGCAGTGACCCACCCCGGTTGGAGAATTGCTCCTACGAGCAGTACTTC. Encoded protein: CASSDPPRLENCSYEQYF.

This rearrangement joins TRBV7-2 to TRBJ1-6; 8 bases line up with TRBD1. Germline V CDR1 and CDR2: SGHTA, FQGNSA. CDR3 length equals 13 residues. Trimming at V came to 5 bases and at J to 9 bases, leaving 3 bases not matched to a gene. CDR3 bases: TGTGCCAGCAGCCCAGACAGGGGTTCACCCCTCCACTTT. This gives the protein CASSPDRGSPLHF. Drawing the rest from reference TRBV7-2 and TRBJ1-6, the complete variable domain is GAGVSQSPSNKVTEKGKDVELRCDPISGHTALYWYRQSLGQGLEFLIYFQGNSAPDKSGLPSDRFSAERTGGSVSTLTIQRTQQEDSAVYLCASSPDRGSPLHFGNGTRLTVT.

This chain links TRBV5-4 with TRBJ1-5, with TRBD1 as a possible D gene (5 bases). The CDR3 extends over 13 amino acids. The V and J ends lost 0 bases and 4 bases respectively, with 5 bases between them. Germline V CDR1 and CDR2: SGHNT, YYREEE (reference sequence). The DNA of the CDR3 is TGTGCCAGCAGCTTGGGACAGAATCAGCCCCAGCATTTT. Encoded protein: CASSLGQNQPQHF.